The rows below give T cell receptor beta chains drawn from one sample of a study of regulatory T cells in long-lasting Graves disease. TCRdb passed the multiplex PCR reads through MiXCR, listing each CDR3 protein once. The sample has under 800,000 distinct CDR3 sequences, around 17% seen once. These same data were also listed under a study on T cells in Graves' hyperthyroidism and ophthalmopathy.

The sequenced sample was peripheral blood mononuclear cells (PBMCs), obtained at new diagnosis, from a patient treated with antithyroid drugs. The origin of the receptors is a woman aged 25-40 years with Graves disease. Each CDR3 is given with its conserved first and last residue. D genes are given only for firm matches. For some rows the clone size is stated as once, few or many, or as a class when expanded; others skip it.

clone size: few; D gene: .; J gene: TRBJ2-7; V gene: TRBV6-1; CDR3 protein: CASSGTGFVEQYF; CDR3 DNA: TGTGCCAGCAGCGGTACCGGGTTTGTCGAGCAGTACTTC
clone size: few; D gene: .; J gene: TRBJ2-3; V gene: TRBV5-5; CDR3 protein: CASSFSGSDTQYF; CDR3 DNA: TGTGCCAGCAGCTTTTCAGGGTCAGATACGCAGTATTTT
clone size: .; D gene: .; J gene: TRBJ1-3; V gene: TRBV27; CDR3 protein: CASSRSDPGNTIYF; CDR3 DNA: TGTGCCAGCAGTCGCAGTGATCCTGGAAACACCATATATTTT
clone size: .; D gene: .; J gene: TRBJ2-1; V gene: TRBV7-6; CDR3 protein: CASSKTGTEQFF; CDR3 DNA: TGTGCCAGCAGCAAAACAGGGACGGAGCAGTTCTTC
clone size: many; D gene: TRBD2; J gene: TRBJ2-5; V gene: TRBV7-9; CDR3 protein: CASSPNGRSGETQYF; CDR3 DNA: TGTGCCAGCAGCCCTAACGGGAGGAGCGGAGAGACCCAGTACTTC
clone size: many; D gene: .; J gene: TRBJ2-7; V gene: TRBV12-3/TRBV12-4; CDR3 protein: CASSYGSSYEQYF; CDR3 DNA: TGTGCCAGCAGTTACGGGAGCTCCTACGAGCAGTACTTC
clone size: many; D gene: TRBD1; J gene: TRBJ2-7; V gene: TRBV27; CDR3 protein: CASSFTRGPYEQYF; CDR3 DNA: TGTGCCAGCAGTTTCACAAGGGGGCCCTACGAGCAGTACTTC
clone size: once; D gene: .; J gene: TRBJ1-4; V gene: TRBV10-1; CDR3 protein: CASSRSGNEKLFF; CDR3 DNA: TGCGCCAGCAGTAGGTCCGGGAATGAAAAACTGTTTTTT
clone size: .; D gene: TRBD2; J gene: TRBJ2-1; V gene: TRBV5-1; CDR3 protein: CASSLLAEAYNEQFF; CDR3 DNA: TGCGCCAGCAGCTTACTAGCGGAGGCCTACAATGAGCAGTTCTTC
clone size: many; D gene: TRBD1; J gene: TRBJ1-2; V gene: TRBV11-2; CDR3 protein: CASRSTGGKYGYTF; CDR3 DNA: TGTGCCAGCAGGTCCACAGGGGGCAAGTATGGCTACACCTTC
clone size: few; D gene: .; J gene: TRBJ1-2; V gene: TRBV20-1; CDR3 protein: CSARVLGVYGYTF; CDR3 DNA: TGCAGTGCTAGAGTGTTGGGGGTTTATGGCTACACCTTC
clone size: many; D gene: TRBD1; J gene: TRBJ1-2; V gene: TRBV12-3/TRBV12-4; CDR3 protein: CASSPGTGGEVDYGYTF; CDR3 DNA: TGTGCCAGCAGCCCCGGGACAGGTGGAGAAGTGGACTATGGCTACACCTTC
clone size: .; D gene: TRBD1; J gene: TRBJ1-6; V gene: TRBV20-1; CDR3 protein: CSAPNRQGPYNSPLHF; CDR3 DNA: TGCAGTGCCCCGAACCGACAGGGACCCTACAATTCACCCCTCCACTTT
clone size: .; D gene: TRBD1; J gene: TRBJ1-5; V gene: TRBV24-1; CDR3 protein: CATSDPGQGMGQPQHF; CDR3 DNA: TGTGCCACCAGTGATCCGGGACAGGGGATGGGGCAGCCCCAGCATTTT
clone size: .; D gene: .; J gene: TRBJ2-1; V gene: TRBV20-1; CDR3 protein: CSAMAGAVYEQFF; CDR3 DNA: TGCAGTGCTATGGCGGGGGCTGTGTATGAGCAGTTCTTC
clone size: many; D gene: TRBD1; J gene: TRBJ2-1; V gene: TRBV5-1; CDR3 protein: CASSFGQGSEQFF; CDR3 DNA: TGCGCCAGCAGCTTTGGACAGGGTAGTGAGCAGTTCTTC
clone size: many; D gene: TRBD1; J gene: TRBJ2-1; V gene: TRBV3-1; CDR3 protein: CASSQGRQGSEQFF; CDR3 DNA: TGTGCCAGCAGCCAAGGAAGACAGGGTAGTGAGCAGTTCTTC
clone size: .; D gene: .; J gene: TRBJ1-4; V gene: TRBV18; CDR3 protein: CASSQRHREANEKLFF; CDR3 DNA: TGTGCCAGCTCGCAACGACACAGGGAAGCTAATGAAAAACTGTTTTTT
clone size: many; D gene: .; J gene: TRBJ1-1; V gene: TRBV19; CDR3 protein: CASSIWGKGRIRTEAFF; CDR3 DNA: TGTGCCAGTAGTATCTGGGGCAAGGGGAGGATTCGGACTGAAGCTTTCTTT
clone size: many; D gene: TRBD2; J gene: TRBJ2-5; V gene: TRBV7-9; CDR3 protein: CASSLGLVETQYF; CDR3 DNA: TGTGCCAGCAGCCTGGGACTAGTAGAGACCCAGTACTTC
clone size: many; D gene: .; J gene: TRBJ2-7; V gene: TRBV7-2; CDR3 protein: CASSPLAESGYEQYF; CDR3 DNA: TGTGCCAGCAGCCCATTAGCGGAGTCAGGCTACGAGCAGTACTTC
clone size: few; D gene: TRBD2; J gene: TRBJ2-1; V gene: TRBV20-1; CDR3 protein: CSATRTSAIYNEQFF; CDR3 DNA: TGCAGTGCTACCCGGACTAGCGCAATCTACAATGAGCAGTTCTTC
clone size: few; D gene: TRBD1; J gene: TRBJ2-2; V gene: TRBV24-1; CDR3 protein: CATSDLLRDRGTGELFF; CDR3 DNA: TGTGCCACCAGTGATTTGCTGCGGGACAGGGGGACCGGGGAGCTGTTTTTT
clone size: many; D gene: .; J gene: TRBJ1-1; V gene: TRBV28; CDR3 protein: CASNEGLGAEAFF; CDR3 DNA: TGTGCCAGCAACGAGGGGCTAGGTGCTGAAGCTTTCTTT
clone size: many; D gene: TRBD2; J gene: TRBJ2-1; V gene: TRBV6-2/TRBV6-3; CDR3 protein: CASSYSTSGSGNEQFF; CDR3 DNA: TGTGCCAGCAGTTACTCGACTAGCGGGAGTGGGAATGAGCAGTTCTTC
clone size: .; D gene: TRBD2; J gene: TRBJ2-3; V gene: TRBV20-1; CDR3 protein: CSAQRREGQDTQYF; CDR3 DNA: TGCAGTGCTCAACGACGGGAGGGCCAAGATACGCAGTATTTT
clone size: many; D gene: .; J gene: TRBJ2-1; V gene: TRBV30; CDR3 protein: CAWSLTTGNEQFF; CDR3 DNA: TGTGCCTGGAGTCTCACAACGGGTAATGAGCAGTTCTTC
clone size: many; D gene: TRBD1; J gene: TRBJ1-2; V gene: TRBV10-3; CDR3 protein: CAISNDRAGYTF; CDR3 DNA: TGTGCCATCAGTAACGACAGGGCTGGCTACACCTTC
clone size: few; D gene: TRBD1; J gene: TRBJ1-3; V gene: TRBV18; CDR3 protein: CASSETTGPGNTIYF; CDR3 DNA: TGTGCCAGCTCGGAGACGACAGGGCCTGGAAACACCATATATTTT
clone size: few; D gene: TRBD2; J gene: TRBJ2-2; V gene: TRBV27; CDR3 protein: CASRYRLAVAGELFF; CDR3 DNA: TGTGCCAGCAGATATAGGCTAGCGGTAGCCGGGGAGCTGTTTTTT
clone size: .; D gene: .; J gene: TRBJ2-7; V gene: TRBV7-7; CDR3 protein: CASSRGMGEIPYEQYF; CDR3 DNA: TGTGCTAGCAGTCGAGGCATGGGGGAGATTCCCTACGAGCAGTACTTC
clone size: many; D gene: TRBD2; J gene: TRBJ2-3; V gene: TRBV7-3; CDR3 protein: CASSHPGLAGADTQYF; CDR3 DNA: TGTGCCAGCAGCCACCCCGGACTAGCGGGAGCAGATACGCAGTATTTT
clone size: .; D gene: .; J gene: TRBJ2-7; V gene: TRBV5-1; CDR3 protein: CASSPDREVYEQYF; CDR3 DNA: TGCGCCAGCAGCCCCGACAGGGAGGTTTACGAGCAGTACTTC
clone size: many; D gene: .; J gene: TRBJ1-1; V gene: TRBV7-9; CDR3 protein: CASSLVGGANTEAFF; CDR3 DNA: TGTGCCAGCAGCTTAGTGGGCGGGGCCAACACTGAAGCTTTCTTT
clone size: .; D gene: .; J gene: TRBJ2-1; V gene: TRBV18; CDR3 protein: CASSPGSNSYNEQFF; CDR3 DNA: TGTGCCAGCTCACCAGGGAGCAATTCCTACAATGAGCAGTTCTTC
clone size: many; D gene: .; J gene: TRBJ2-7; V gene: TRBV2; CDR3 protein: CALKKDSIFHEQYF; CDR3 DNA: TGTGCCTTGAAGAAGGACAGCATATTCCACGAGCAGTACTTC
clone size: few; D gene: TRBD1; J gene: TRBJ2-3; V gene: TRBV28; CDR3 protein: CASSPRAYWVRDRRDTQYF; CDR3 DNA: TGTGCCAGCAGTCCTCGTGCGTATTGGGTCCGGGACAGAAGAGATACGCAGTATTTT
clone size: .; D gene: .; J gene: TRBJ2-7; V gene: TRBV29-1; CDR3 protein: CSVEGGYFYEQYF; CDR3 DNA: TGCAGCGTTGAAGGAGGCTACTTCTACGAGCAGTACTTC
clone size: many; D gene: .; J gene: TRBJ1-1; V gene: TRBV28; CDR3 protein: CASTDFGGDWVTEAFF; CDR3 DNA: TGTGCCAGCACCGACTTCGGAGGAGATTGGGTCACTGAAGCTTTCTTT
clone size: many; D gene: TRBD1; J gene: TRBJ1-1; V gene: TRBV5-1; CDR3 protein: CASRPGGMNTEAFF; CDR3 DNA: TGTGCCAGCAGGCCAGGGGGCATGAACACTGAAGCTTTCTTT
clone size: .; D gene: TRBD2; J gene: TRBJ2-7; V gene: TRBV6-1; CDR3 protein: CASSEGGGEQYF; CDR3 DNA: TGTGCCAGCAGTGAAGGGGGGGGCGAGCAGTACTTC
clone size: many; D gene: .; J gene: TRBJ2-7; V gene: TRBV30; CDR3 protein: CAWRTGYEQYF; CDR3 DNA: TGTGCCTGGAGGACAGGCTACGAGCAGTACTTC
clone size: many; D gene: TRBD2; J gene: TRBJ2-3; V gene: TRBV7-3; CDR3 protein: CASSPTSGTHTDTQYF; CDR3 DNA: TGTGCCAGCAGCCCAACTAGCGGTACACACACAGATACGCAGTATTTT
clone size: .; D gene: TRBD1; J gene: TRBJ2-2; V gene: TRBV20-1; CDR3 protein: CSASTGGNTGELFF; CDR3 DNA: TGCAGTGCGTCAACAGGGGGCAACACCGGGGAGCTGTTTTTT
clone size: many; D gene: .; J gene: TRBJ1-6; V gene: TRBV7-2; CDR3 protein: CASSSRDGGRNSPLHF; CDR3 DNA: TGTGCCAGCAGCTCCAGGGACGGCGGGCGTAATTCACCCCTCCACTTT
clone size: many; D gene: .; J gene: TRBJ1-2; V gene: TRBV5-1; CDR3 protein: CASSDGPGGYTF; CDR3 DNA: TGCGCCAGCAGCGATGGGCCGGGAGGCTACACCTTC
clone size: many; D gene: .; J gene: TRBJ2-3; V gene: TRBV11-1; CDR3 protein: CASSLGQTDTQYF; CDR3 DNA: TGTGCCAGCAGCTTAGGGCAGACAGATACGCAGTATTTT
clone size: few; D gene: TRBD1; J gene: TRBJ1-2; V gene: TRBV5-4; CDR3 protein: CASSLLDRGRGYTF; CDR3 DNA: TGTGCCAGCAGCCTCCTCGACAGGGGGCGAGGCTACACCTTC
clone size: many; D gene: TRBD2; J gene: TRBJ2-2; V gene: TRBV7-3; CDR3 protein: CASSLTAYLAGDTGELFF; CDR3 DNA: TGTGCCAGCAGCTTAACTGCTTATCTAGCGGGAGACACCGGGGAGCTGTTTTTT
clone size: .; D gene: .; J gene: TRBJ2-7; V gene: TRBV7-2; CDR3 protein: CASSHRRVATYEQYF; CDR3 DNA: TGTGCCAGCAGCCACAGGAGAGTAGCTACCTACGAGCAGTACTTC
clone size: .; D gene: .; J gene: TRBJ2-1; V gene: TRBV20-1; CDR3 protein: CSASLGAGPADNEQFF; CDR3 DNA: TGCAGTGCTAGTCTCGGAGCGGGTCCGGCGGACAATGAGCAGTTCTTC